The clone carrying this T cell receptor (beta chain) was picked up a small number of times. The antigen is unknown. This record belongs to a study of T cell responses to AZD1222 COVID-19 vaccine. Study details: It was second doses at about 4 or about 12 weeks that were pooled. Study-level findings and limits: It was only after the peak T cell response that any repertoires were sampled.

Germline loops: CDR1 SGHDT, CDR2 YYEEEE. The V and J ends lost 0 bases and 0 bases, in that order; junction bases with no gene match: 3. The CDR3 spans 16 residues. Sequencing was performed with immunoSEQ multiplex PCR; in TCRdb, only in-frame clones are kept and a portion is missing. Of more than 85,000 clones in the sample, 84% were seen once. The sequencing here drew on peripheral blood, taken on day 0 of AZD1222 vaccination. This receptor was identified in an adult in good health. V and J are TRBV5-6 and TRBJ1-3; 7 bases line up with TRBD1. The DNA of the CDR3 is TGTGCCAGCAGCTTGGTGGCAGGGGGCTCTGGAAACACCATATATTTT. Its protein product is CASSLVAGGSGNTIYF.